A selection of T cell receptor beta chains follows, all from one sample in a study of T cell responses to AZD1222 COVID-19 vaccine. The method was immunoSEQ multiplex PCR; TCRdb's version includes in-frame clones alone and lacks a portion of them. The sample carries about 100,000 clones, about 90% recorded once. The sequences come from peripheral blood, collected on day 0 of AZD1222 vaccination. These receptors came from an adult in good health. Both conserved end residues are part of each CDR3. A D gene is named only where the DNA matches it firmly. Clone size is shown for a subset of rows, as once, few, many or a class of expanded clone.

DNA: TGTGCCAGCTCCCCGAGGGGGGCCCCCTACGAGCAGTACTTC
CDR3: CASSPRGAPYEQYF
D: .
J: TRBJ2-7
size: .
V: TRBV18

DNA: TGTGCCAGCAGCGCTGGTGGGGCGCGAGCTTTCTTT
CDR3: CASSAGGARAFF
D: .
J: TRBJ1-1
size: .
V: TRBV5-6

DNA: TGTGCCAGCAGCTCAATGGACGGCTATGGCTACACCTTC
CDR3: CASSSMDGYGYTF
D: .
J: TRBJ1-2
size: few
V: TRBV7-3

DNA: TGTGCCAGCAGCCAAGATAGAGGCCAGGTTAATTCACCCCTCCACTTT
CDR3: CASSQDRGQVNSPLHF
D: .
J: TRBJ1-6
size: .
V: TRBV4-2

DNA: TGTGCCAGCAGCTCGGACAGGGGGCTTGGTCGGAATGAGCAGTTCTTC
CDR3: CASSSDRGLGRNEQFF
D: TRBD1
J: TRBJ2-1
size: .
V: TRBV5-8

DNA: TGTGCCATCAGTGCCACAGATACGCAGTATTTT
CDR3: CAISATDTQYF
D: .
J: TRBJ2-3
size: .
V: TRBV10-3

DNA: TGTGCCAGCAGTTTGGGGACAGGCTATGGCTACACCTTC
CDR3: CASSLGTGYGYTF
D: TRBD1
J: TRBJ1-2
size: .
V: TRBV27

DNA: TGTGCCAGTATTGGGGCTGGGGCCAACGTCCTGACTTTC
CDR3: CASIGAGANVLTF
D: .
J: TRBJ2-6
size: .
V: TRBV19

DNA: TGTGCCAGCAGCCAAGCCGGCGGGAGGGTCACCGGGGAGCTGTTTTTT
CDR3: CASSQAGGRVTGELFF
D: TRBD2
J: TRBJ2-2
size: once
V: TRBV3-1/TRBV3-2

DNA: TGTGCCAGCTCATCTAGAGAGACCCAGTACTTC
CDR3: CASSSRETQYF
D: .
J: TRBJ2-5
size: few
V: TRBV18

DNA: TGTGCCAGCAGCTTAGGGGGCAGAATCTATGGCTACACCTTC
CDR3: CASSLGGRIYGYTF
D: .
J: TRBJ1-2
size: .
V: TRBV13

DNA: TGTGCCAGCAGCGTGCAGCCCACAGATACGCAGTATTTT
CDR3: CASSVQPTDTQYF
D: .
J: TRBJ2-3
size: .
V: TRBV11-2

DNA: TGTGCCAGCAGCCAGGACCCGGGCTCCTACAATGAGCAGTTCTTC
CDR3: CASSQDPGSYNEQFF
D: .
J: TRBJ2-1
size: .
V: TRBV7-8

DNA: TGCAGCGTTGAAGATCGGGGAAAAGCTTTCTTT
CDR3: CSVEDRGKAFF
D: .
J: TRBJ1-1
size: .
V: TRBV29-1

DNA: TGCGCCAGCAGCGTACTCGGGAATGAGCAGTTCTTC
CDR3: CASSVLGNEQFF
D: .
J: TRBJ2-1
size: .
V: TRBV5-1

DNA: TGTGCCAGCAGCCCTTCCGGGCGGGGAGAGACCCAGTACTTC
CDR3: CASSPSGRGETQYF
D: .
J: TRBJ2-5
size: once
V: TRBV5-6

DNA: TGCGCCAGCAGCCATCCTAGGGGGGCAGGGACTGAAGCTTTCTTT
CDR3: CASSHPRGAGTEAFF
D: .
J: TRBJ1-1
size: .
V: TRBV4-1

DNA: TGTGCCAGCTCACTCATCGGACAGAACACCGGGGAGCTGTTTTTT
CDR3: CASSLIGQNTGELFF
D: .
J: TRBJ2-2
size: .
V: TRBV18

DNA: TGTGCCAGCAGTGAGAACATCCACTATGGCTACACCTTC
CDR3: CASSENIHYGYTF
D: .
J: TRBJ1-2
size: .
V: TRBV2

DNA: TGTGCTAGTGGTTTGTATACAGGGGCAGATACGCAGTATTTT
CDR3: CASGLYTGADTQYF
D: TRBD1
J: TRBJ2-3
size: .
V: TRBV12-5

DNA: TGTGCCAGCAGTTTAGCGGGATACGTTCAGCCCCAGCATTTT
CDR3: CASSLAGYVQPQHF
D: .
J: TRBJ1-5
size: .
V: TRBV27

DNA: TGTGCCAGCAGTTACGGGCCAGGGGGTTACAATGAGCAGTTCTTC
CDR3: CASSYGPGGYNEQFF
D: TRBD1
J: TRBJ2-1
size: .
V: TRBV6-2/TRBV6-3

DNA: TGTGCCAGCAGCCCGCTACTTACCACCGGGGAGCTGTTTTTT
CDR3: CASSPLLTTGELFF
D: .
J: TRBJ2-2
size: .
V: TRBV7-9

DNA: TGTGCCTTGCTGGTAGAAAACACCATATATTTT
CDR3: CALLVENTIYF
D: .
J: TRBJ1-3
size: .
V: TRBV12-3/TRBV12-4

DNA: TGTGCCAGCAGCTTAGTTTGGGAGGGGACTGAAGCTTTCTTT
CDR3: CASSLVWEGTEAFF
D: .
J: TRBJ1-1
size: .
V: TRBV7-2

DNA: TGTGCCAGCTCGCCCGGGACGTTCGAGGGCAATGAGCAGTTCTTC
CDR3: CASSPGTFEGNEQFF
D: .
J: TRBJ2-1
size: .
V: TRBV18

DNA: TGCAGCGTGGCCCCAGGGGTGGGGACTGAAGCTTTCTTT
CDR3: CSVAPGVGTEAFF
D: .
J: TRBJ1-1
size: .
V: TRBV29-1

DNA: TGTGCCAGCTCACCAGGGAACAATCAGCCCCAGCATTTT
CDR3: CASSPGNNQPQHF
D: .
J: TRBJ1-5
size: .
V: TRBV18

DNA: TGTGCCAGCAGCTTGCCGGGTCAGCCCCAGCATTTT
CDR3: CASSLPGQPQHF
D: .
J: TRBJ1-5
size: .
V: TRBV7-3

DNA: TGTGCCAGCAGTTACGAGGGCCTTGCAGGAAATGAGCAGTTCTTC
CDR3: CASSYEGLAGNEQFF
D: .
J: TRBJ2-1
size: .
V: TRBV6-5

DNA: TGTGCCAGCTCCAGGGAGGGCAATCAGCCCCAGCATTTT
CDR3: CASSREGNQPQHF
D: .
J: TRBJ1-5
size: .
V: TRBV2

DNA: TGTGCCAGCAGTTACACCTTAGGCCTTGCGGGGCAGCCCCAGCATTTT
CDR3: CASSYTLGLAGQPQHF
D: .
J: TRBJ1-5
size: .
V: TRBV6-2/TRBV6-3

DNA: TGTGCCAGTAGTATCAAAGCTTCCGTGGCGGAGCAGTACTTC
CDR3: CASSIKASVAEQYF
D: .
J: TRBJ2-7
size: .
V: TRBV19

DNA: TGTGCCAGCAGCTTGGGGGACCACGTAGGTTATGGCTACACCTTC
CDR3: CASSLGDHVGYGYTF
D: .
J: TRBJ1-2
size: .
V: TRBV5-5

DNA: TGTGCCAGCAGCGTAGGAGCGGGGGGCTACAATGAGCAGTTCTTC
CDR3: CASSVGAGGYNEQFF
D: TRBD2
J: TRBJ2-1
size: .
V: TRBV9

DNA: TGTGCCAGCAGACGAACAGGGGACCTCGGGGCCCAGTACTTC
CDR3: CASRRTGDLGAQYF
D: TRBD1
J: TRBJ2-5
size: .
V: TRBV7-2

DNA: TGTGCCAGCAGGAACCTCTTGCGGGACTATGGCTACACCTTC
CDR3: CASRNLLRDYGYTF
D: .
J: TRBJ1-2
size: .
V: TRBV27

DNA: TGTGCCAGCAGTCCACAGATCATCAGCCAGCCCCAGCATTTT
CDR3: CASSPQIISQPQHF
D: .
J: TRBJ1-5
size: .
V: TRBV2

DNA: TGTGCCAGCAGCCCTACAGGGGGCCATTCACCCCTCCACTTT
CDR3: CASSPTGGHSPLHF
D: TRBD1
J: TRBJ1-6
size: .
V: TRBV7-9

DNA: TGTGCCAGCGTAACGACAGGTTTACAGTTCTTC
CDR3: CASVTTGLQFF
D: .
J: TRBJ2-1
size: .
V: TRBV27

DNA: TGTGCCACCTTAGAAGGCGGAGTCACAGATACGCAGTATTTT
CDR3: CATLEGGVTDTQYF
D: .
J: TRBJ2-3
size: few
V: TRBV10-3

DNA: TGTGCCAGCAGTGAGGCGGGAGAAACGACCTACGAGCAGTACTTC
CDR3: CASSEAGETTYEQYF
D: TRBD2
J: TRBJ2-7
size: many
V: TRBV2

DNA: TGTGCCAGCAGTACCTCGGACAGGGGTGGCTACACCTTC
CDR3: CASSTSDRGGYTF
D: TRBD1
J: TRBJ1-2
size: .
V: TRBV6-6

DNA: TGTGCAAGTCGCCCTGGACAGTCGCCCACTAACTATGGCTACACCTTC
CDR3: CASRPGQSPTNYGYTF
D: .
J: TRBJ1-2
size: few
V: TRBV12-2

DNA: TGCGCCAGCAGCCTCACCGGGACTGAAGCTTTCTTT
CDR3: CASSLTGTEAFF
D: .
J: TRBJ1-1
size: .
V: TRBV4-3

DNA: TGTGCCAGCAGCCCCGGGGGCTACGAGCAGTACTTC
CDR3: CASSPGGYEQYF
D: .
J: TRBJ2-7
size: .
V: TRBV7-9

DNA: TGTGCCAGCAGTGAGGTGAATTCCTACAATGAGCAGTTCTTC
CDR3: CASSEVNSYNEQFF
D: .
J: TRBJ2-1
size: .
V: TRBV2

DNA: TGTGCCAGCAGCTCTCAGGGAGACACTGAAGCTTTCTTT
CDR3: CASSSQGDTEAFF
D: .
J: TRBJ1-1
size: .
V: TRBV11-3